A selection of T cell receptor beta chains follows, all from one sample in a study of blood T cell repertoires in COVID-19. TCRdb's copy holds only in-frame clones and misses some; the assay was immunoSEQ multiplex PCR. The sample has 300,000 to 400,000 clones, 80% to 90% seen once. Input material: PBMCs or T cells enriched from blood (not recorded which). These receptors all stem from a man aged 18-30 years who had recovered from COVID-19. CDR3s include the opening cysteine and the closing phenylalanine or tryptophan. The D gene is left open where the match is weak.

j_gene,d_gene,v_gene,CDR3aa,CDR3nt
TRBJ1-4,TRBD1,TRBV28,CASSPRDRVGEKLFF,TGTGCCAGCAGCCCCCGGGACAGGGTCGGAGAAAAACTGTTTTTT
TRBJ2-1,-,TRBV29-1,CSVEGSRRNNEQFF,TGCAGCGTTGAAGGCAGTAGGCGGAACAATGAGCAGTTCTTC
TRBJ2-7,TRBD1,TRBV27,CASGLTGGFYEQYF,TGTGCCAGCGGTCTCACAGGGGGCTTCTACGAGCAGTACTTC
TRBJ2-7,TRBD2,TRBV27,CASSSVAGVRSSYEQYF,TGTGCCAGCAGTTCTGTAGCGGGGGTGAGAAGCTCCTACGAGCAGTACTTC
TRBJ2-7,TRBD2,TRBV6-2/TRBV6-3,CASSYPTGGEVAYEQYF,TGTGCCAGCAGTTACCCCACGGGGGGAGAGGTCGCCTACGAGCAGTACTTC
TRBJ2-3,TRBD1,TRBV29-1,CSVNLGGGGSF,TGCAGCGTTAACTTAGGGGGCGGCGGGTCTTTT
TRBJ2-1,-,TRBV7-3,CASSNGLANEQFF,TGTGCCAGCAGCAACGGACTCGCCAATGAGCAGTTCTTC
TRBJ1-2,-,TRBV11-2,CASSLGSRYGYTF,TGTGCCAGCAGCTTAGGGTCCCGGTATGGCTACACCTTC
TRBJ1-4,TRBD1,TRBV3-1/TRBV3-2,CASSQDSYRGPEKLFF,TGTGCCAGCAGCCAAGATAGTTACAGGGGGCCTGAAAAACTGTTTTTT
TRBJ2-6,-,TRBV19,CASHKLGGSGANVLTF,TGTGCCAGCCATAAATTGGGAGGTTCTGGGGCCAACGTCCTGACTTTC
TRBJ2-2,-,TRBV5-1,CASSSNGELFF,TGCGCCAGCAGCTCTAATGGGGAGCTGTTTTTT
TRBJ2-3,TRBD1,TRBV14,CASSLEGADTQYF,TGTGCCAGCAGCCTTGAGGGGGCGGATACGCAGTATTTT
TRBJ2-1,-,TRBV15,CATSRAGSYNEQFF,TGTGCCACCAGCAGAGCCGGGTCCTACAATGAGCAGTTCTTC
TRBJ2-2,-,TRBV7-9,CASSALRSGGELFF,TGTGCCAGCAGCGCACTCAGGTCTGGCGGGGAGCTGTTTTTT
TRBJ1-6,-,TRBV9,CASSPARGSSFNSPLHF,TGTGCCAGCAGTCCCGCGCGGGGTTCATCTTTTAATTCACCCCTCCACTTT
TRBJ2-2,TRBD2,TRBV19,CASSIDPLAGDITGELFF,TGTGCCAGTAGTATAGATCCGCTAGCGGGAGATATAACCGGGGAGCTGTTTTTT
TRBJ2-7,-,TRBV28,CASSSGVSEQYF,TGTGCCAGCAGCTCCGGAGTAAGCGAGCAGTACTTC
TRBJ2-2,-,TRBV12-5,CASGSGVNTGELFF,TGTGCTAGTGGTTCAGGGGTGAACACCGGGGAGCTGTTTTTT